A selection of T cell receptor beta chains follows, all from one sample in a study of blood T cell repertoires in COVID-19. Sequenced by immunoSEQ multiplex PCR; TCRdb stores in-frame clones only, minus some. The sample consists of tens of thousands of clones, roughly four fifths of them appearing once. Input material: peripheral blood. The receptors stem from a woman aged 45-65 years with active or convalescent COVID-19. The conserved cysteine and the conserved F or W are not part of the CDR3 here.

TRBJ1-2 TRBV2 ASKFSGTGYGYT
TRBJ1-5 TRBV11-2 ASSPSHGVTEPQH
TRBJ2-2 TRBV27 ASSSGQHDTGELF
TRBJ1-1 TRBV9 ASSVGPGGMNTEAF
TRBJ2-7 TRBV24-1 ATSGGVGEQY
TRBJ1-5 TRBV19 ASSPWGTGKFIEPQH
TRBJ1-2 TRBV12-3/TRBV12-4 ASSLGQAPT
TRBJ1-6 TRBV27 ASSLYGGGSNNSPLH
TRBJ1-3 TRBV18 ASSRDSSGNTIY
TRBJ1-1 TRBV19 ASSIPQLNTEAF
TRBJ2-4 TRBV27 ASSIHSQGAMENIQY
TRBJ2-1 TRBV27 ASSSWTSGRPGEQF
TRBJ2-7 TRBV29-1 SVVRAGSGTEQY
TRBJ2-5 TRBV18 ASSPPRAGVGETQY
TRBJ2-3 TRBV19 ASSPRAAGTDTQY
TRBJ2-1 TRBV7-3 ASGVAGGNEQF
TRBJ2-7 TRBV7-2 ASSSGGSYEQY
TRBJ1-5 TRBV4-2 ASSQAGTKSNQPQH
TRBJ2-6 TRBV2 ASSEAGSGLAYSGANVLT
TRBJ2-5 TRBV5-1 ASSDLGPWVETQY
TRBJ1-1 TRBV11-3 ASSLGGRALNTEAF
TRBJ2-7 TRBV27 ASSPVAGRREQY
TRBJ1-6 TRBV7-2 ASSLQGAYSPLH
TRBJ2-7 TRBV5-4 ASSRVGDYEQY
TRBJ1-2 TRBV4-1 ASSPRGDYGYT
TRBJ2-7 TRBV4-3 ASSQSSESSYEQY
TRBJ1-1 TRBV7-9 ASSPPGTEAF